The clone carrying this T cell receptor (beta chain) occurred a few times. Its antigen remains unidentified. Patients were excluded for uncontrolled infection, other autoimmune disease, pregnancy or lactation. The data were taken from a study of T cells in Graves' hyperthyroidism and ophthalmopathy. For the study at large: The blood sample was taken at first diagnosis, before treatment began.

It was RNA transcripts that yielded the amplified TCR beta CDR3 regions. HTBI primers were used for first-round RT-PCR of the TCR CDR3. TCRdb passed the multiplex PCR reads through MiXCR, listing each CDR3 protein once. The repertoire holds approximately 300,000 distinct CDR3 sequences, 17% seen once, with roughly 53% in the top ten. V was clipped by 4 bases and J by 6 bases; unmatched bases: 6. Germline CDR1 SGHRS, CDR2 YFSETQ. This CDR3 has 14 residues. Whole-study results and caveats: Most thyroid clonotypes with frequency above 0.001 were detected in blood. Ophthalmopathy and stable hyperthyroidism were separated by a 13 V-J model.

The material sequenced was blood. This TCR was recovered from a woman in her fifties or sixties with Graves' ophthalmopathy. The V and J genes are TRBV5-1 and TRBJ1-5, with 8 bases identical to TRBD1. CDR3 sequence (DNA): TGCGCCAGCAGCGTAACAGGGGGGGGTCAGCCCCAGCATTTT. Residues: CASSVTGGGQPQHF.